This T cell receptor beta chain was sequenced in a study of cytomegalovirus exposure and HLA in healthy donors. Overall study results and limits: Researchers counted around 160 TCR beta chains as cytomegalovirus-associated.

PCR involved 60 Vbeta and 13 Jbeta primers. Only in-frame clones appear in the TCRdb table, and some are missing; sequencing was by immunoSEQ multiplex PCR. The table shows about 95,000 clones, with roughly 79% occurring only once. The V gene's germline CDR1 is SEHNR and CDR2 FQNEAQ (reference sequence). The CDR3 loop spans 14 amino acids. A word on this clone: Antigen specificity is unknown. At one boundary the junction diverges from the germline segment, which might be a read error.

This sequence was found in a woman in her 70s in good health and CMV-seropositive. The genes are TRBV7-9 and TRBJ2-2; TRBD2 might be the D (5 bases). Material: PBMCs. CDR3 in amino acids: CASSLGWNTGELSF. CDR3 nucleotides: TGTGCCAGCAGCTTAGGGTGGAACACCGGGGAGCTGTCTTTT.